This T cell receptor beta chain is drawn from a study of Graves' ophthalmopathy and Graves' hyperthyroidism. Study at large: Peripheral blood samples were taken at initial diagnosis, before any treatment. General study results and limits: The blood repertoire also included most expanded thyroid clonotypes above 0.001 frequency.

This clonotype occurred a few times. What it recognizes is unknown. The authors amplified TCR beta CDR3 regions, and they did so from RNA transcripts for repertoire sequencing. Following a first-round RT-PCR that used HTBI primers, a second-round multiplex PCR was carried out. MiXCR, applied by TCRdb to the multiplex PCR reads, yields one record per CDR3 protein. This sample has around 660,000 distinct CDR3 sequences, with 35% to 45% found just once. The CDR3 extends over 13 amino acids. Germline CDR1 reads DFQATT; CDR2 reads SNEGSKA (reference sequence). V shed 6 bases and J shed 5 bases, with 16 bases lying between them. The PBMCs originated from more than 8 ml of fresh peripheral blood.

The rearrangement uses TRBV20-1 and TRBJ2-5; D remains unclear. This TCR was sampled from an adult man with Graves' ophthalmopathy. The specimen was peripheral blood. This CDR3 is CSASTGLGETQYF. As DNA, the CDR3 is TGCAGTGCAAGTACCGGGTTGGGGGAGACCCAGTACTTC.